One and the same sample provided the 24 T cell receptor beta chains below, sequenced in a study of T cells in Graves' hyperthyroidism and ophthalmopathy. RNA transcripts were the template for amplifying TCR beta CDR3 regions. The primer set for the first-round RT-PCR of the TCR CDR3 was HTBI. TCRdb processed the multiplex PCR reads anew with MiXCR; each CDR3 protein has one entry. This table holds under 450,000 distinct CDR3 sequences, 15% to 19% found once. Material for sequencing was blood. The source of these receptors is a woman younger than 30 with Graves' hyperthyroidism.

This clonotype was picked up many times. The rearrangement joins TRBV11-1 to TRBJ1-4, with a weak D call TRBD1 (5 bases). The CDR3 length is 17 residues. V gave up 5 bases and J gave up 4 bases, with 20 bases separating them. Germline V CDR1 and CDR2: SGHAT, FQDESV (reference sequence). CDR3 protein: CASSLSYPGLLNEKLFF. The CDR3 DNA reads as TGTGCCAGCAGCCTATCCTATCCGGGACTTCTTAATGAAAAACTGTTTTTT. The variable domain in full, with the rest retrieved from reference TRBV11-1 and TRBJ1-4, is EAEVAQSPRYKITEKSQAVAFWCDPISGHATLYWYRQILGQGPELLVQFQDESVVDDSQLPKDRFSAERLKGVDSTLKIQPAELGDSAMYLCASSLSYPGLLNEKLFFGSGTQLSVL.

The chain has TRBV7-3 and TRBJ2-1; 7 nucleotides match TRBD2. Per the germline V gene, CDR1 is SGHTA and CDR2 is FQGTGA. This CDR3 spans 13 amino acids. The junction had 6 bases not matched to a gene; V was cut back by 5 bases and J by 8 bases. The CDR3 sequence: CASSAGLVYEQFF. DNA for the CDR3: TGTGCCAGCAGCGCCGGACTAGTCTATGAGCAGTTCTTC.

This clonotype has ten or more counts. The V call is TRBV4-2, the J call TRBJ2-7; 7 bases are a match to TRBD2. This CDR3 is 15 amino acids long. The germline gives CDR1 LGHNA, CDR2 YNFKEQ. J was trimmed by 2 bases and V by 4 bases; bases with no gene match: 8. The DNA of the CDR3 is TGTGCCAGCAGCCGGCTCGCGGGAGATGCCTACGAGCAGTACTTC. Amino acid sequence: CASSRLAGDAYEQYF.

This clonotype was detected ten times or more. The genes are TRBV7-9 and TRBJ2-7; D unresolved. V was shortened by 5 bases and J by 5 bases, with 13 bases between the two germline ends. The CDR3 consists of 13 residues. Per germline, CDR1 SEHNR and CDR2 FQNEAQ (reference sequence). The CDR3 here is CASSLSGVDEQYF. Here the CDR3 DNA reads TGTGCCAGCAGCCTATCGGGCGTTGACGAGCAGTACTTC.

This clonotype was observed many times. The rearrangement uses TRBV28 and TRBJ1-4, with D maybe TRBD1 (6 bases). CDR1 is MDHEN, CDR2 SYDVKM, per germline. V lost 8 bases, J lost 5 bases, and 15 bases lay in between. The CDR3 has 14 residues. CDR3 loop: CASLSGGPNEKLFF. The DNA of the CDR3 is TGTGCCAGCCTTTCCGGGGGGCCGAATGAAAAACTGTTTTTT.

V usage is TRBV27 and J usage is TRBJ2-5, with 7 positions matching TRBD2. The junction had 9 bases not matched to a gene; V was cut back by 6 bases and J by 2 bases. Germline V gene lookup returns CDR1 MNHEY and CDR2 SMNVEV (reference sequence). The CDR3 loop spans 15 amino acids. In DNA, the CDR3 is TGTGCCAGCAGCCATAGCGGGCCACCTCAAGAGACCCAGTACTTC. Protein sequence: CASSHSGPPQETQYF.

J is TRBJ1-1 and V is TRBV19; 9 nucleotides line up with TRBD1. The ends lost 5 bases at V and 9 bases at J; junction bases unmatched: 13. The CDR3 spans 15 residues. Germline values: CDR1 LNHDA, CDR2 SQIVND (reference sequence). DNA of the CDR3: TGTGCCAGTAGTCTCGACCGGGACAGGGCTTCGAAAGCTTTCTTT. Its protein is CASSLDRDRASKAFF.

Only a few counts were recorded for this clonotype. The chain links TRBV5-6 to TRBJ1-4; D remains unclear. This CDR3 comprises 13 residues. Trimming cost V 3 bases and J 8 bases, with 11 bases left between them. The germline V gene encodes CDR1 SGHDT and CDR2 YYEEEE. CDR3 region: CASSWKYREKLFF. The CDR3 coding sequence is TGTGCCAGCAGCTGGAAGTATAGGGAAAAACTGTTTTTT.

This clonotype has ten or more counts. The chain joins TRBV12-3 or TRBV12-4 to TRBJ2-1; D unresolved. Trimming shortened V by 3 bases and J by 5 bases, and 14 bases separated the two germline ends. CDR3 length: 15 residues. The CDR3 DNA reads TGTGCCAGCAGTTTCAGGCCCACCCTTAACAATGAGCAGTTCTTC. This translates into CASSFRPTLNNEQFF.

Turning to this clonotype: Given a much more abundant clone one base away, this may be a read error. The V call is TRBV11-3, the J call TRBJ2-5; 7 nucleotides match TRBD2. CDR1 is SGHNT, CDR2 YENEEA, per germline. This CDR3 spans 13 amino acids. The CDR3 sequence is CACVGSAGEAQYF. As DNA, the CDR3 is TGTGCCTGCGTTGGGTCGGCGGGAGAGGCCCAGTACTTC.

This clonotype was counted a single time. This chain connects TRBV12-3 or TRBV12-4 to TRBJ1-3, with TRBD1 matching 12 bases. After removal of 3 bases from V and 10 bases from J, the junction contained 7 bases not matched to a gene. This CDR3 is built from 15 residues. Written as DNA, the CDR3 is TGTGCCAGCAGTTTTGTCGGGACAGGGGGCGCGACCATATATTTT. Translation: CASSFVGTGGATIYF.

In this sample, this clonotype turned up once. V usage is TRBV7-9 and J usage is TRBJ2-3, with 13 bases fitting TRBD2. J gave up 1 base and V 4 bases, and 14 bases lay outside the gene matches. Germline V gene data show CDR1 as SEHNR and CDR2 as FQNEAQ (reference sequence). This CDR3 spans 20 amino acids. For the CDR3, the DNA is TGTGCCAGCAGCTCCCCCGTTACTAGCGGGAGGGCCGGTGGCACAGATACGCAGTATTTT. As protein: CASSSPVTSGRAGGTDTQYF.

This clonotype has ten or more counts. The chain joins TRBV2 to TRBJ1-5, with 7 nucleotides matching TRBD1. J was trimmed by 2 bases and V by 7 bases; bases with no gene match: 2. CDR1 is SNHLY and CDR2 is FYNNEI in the germline V gene. The CDR3 spans 13 residues. CDR3 loop: CASNGQGNQPQHF. The CDR3 DNA reads TGTGCCAGCAATGGACAGGGCAATCAGCCCCAGCATTTT.

This clonotype was picked up a small number of times. The CDR3 reads CASIVTGLNTEAFF. CDR3 DNA sequence: TGTGCCAGCATCGTGACAGGGCTGAACACTGAAGCTTTCTTT. The chain links TRBV5-6 to TRBJ1-1; 7 nucleotides align to TRBD1. Trimming removed 6 bases from V and 0 bases from J; junction bases left unmatched: 5. The V gene's germline CDR1 is SGHDT and CDR2 YYEEEE. The CDR3 is 14 residues long.

Only a few counts were recorded for this clonotype. This chain joins TRBV9 and TRBJ2-1, with 10 positions matching TRBD2. CDR1 is SGDLS and CDR2 is YYNGEE in the germline V gene. V lost 4 bases, J lost 2 bases, and 3 bases stayed unmatched. The CDR3 extends over 15 amino acids. As DNA, the CDR3 is TGTGCCAGCAGCATAAGCGGGAGGGCCTACAATGAGCAGTTCTTC. Translating gives CASSISGRAYNEQFF.

A note on this clonotype: A clone one base away is much larger, so this may be a read error. The chain uses TRBV20-1 and TRBJ2-4; TRBD2 agrees at 12 bases. The CDR3 covers 15 residues. CDR1 is DFQATT and CDR2 is SNEGSKA in the germline V gene (reference sequence). The CDR3 bases are TGCAGTACTAGAGGACTAGCGGGATCCAAAAACATTCAGTACTTC. Amino acid sequence: CSTRGLAGSKNIQYF.

This clonotype has ten or more counts. The chain combines TRBV6-5 with TRBJ2-5, with D possibly being TRBD1 (5 bases). Trimming stripped 0 bases from V and 4 bases from J, with 12 bases between. Germline assignment: CDR1 MNHEY and CDR2 SVGAGI. The length of the CDR3 is 15 residues. CDR3 in amino acids: CASSYSVLGRETQYF. CDR3 in DNA: TGTGCCAGCAGTTACTCTGTGTTGGGGCGAGAGACCCAGTACTTC.

Note on this clonotype: One junction end disagrees with the germline gene, perhaps due to a read error. The chain carries TRBV7-7 and TRBJ2-1; 11 nucleotides line up with TRBD2. Germline V gene lookup returns CDR1 SSHAT and CDR2 FNYEAQ (reference sequence). The CDR3 extends over 22 amino acids. The CDR3 loop reads CASSLELVPSGGPFAFYNEQFF. The CDR3 nucleotides read TGTGCTAGCAGCTTAGAGCTGGTGCCTAGCGGGGGGCCCTTTGCTTTTTACAATGAGCAGTTCTTC.

This clonotype has a count of ten or more. The CDR3 region is CASDVGGGSTDTQYF. The CDR3 DNA reads TGTGCCAGCGACGTGGGGGGGGGGAGCACAGATACGCAGTATTTT. The chain joins TRBV10-3 to TRBJ2-3, with TRBD2 matching 7 bases. The CDR3 is made up of 15 amino acids. V trimming: 10 bases; J trimming: 0 bases; junction bases outside the gene matches: 10. Germline values: CDR1 ENHRY, CDR2 SYGVKD.

This clonotype was recorded at least ten times. The J gene is TRBJ2-1, the V gene TRBV6-1; D is ambiguous. Germline CDR1 reads MNHNS; CDR2 reads SASEGT. The CDR3 length is 15 residues. V lost 1 base and J lost 0, with 7 bases in between. CDR3 protein: CASSEERSSYNEQFF. The CDR3 DNA reads as TGTGCCAGCAGTGAAGAGAGGAGCTCCTACAATGAGCAGTTCTTC.

This clonotype was detected many times. CDR3 region: CASGFITGRRYTGELFF. For the CDR3, the DNA is TGTGCTAGTGGCTTCATTACAGGGAGGAGGTACACCGGGGAGCTGTTTTTT. The chain uses TRBV12-5 and TRBJ2-2; D assignment may be TRBD1 or TRBD2 (6 bases each). Deletions cut 6 bases from V and 3 bases from J, with 20 bases between. Germline values: CDR1 LGHNT, CDR2 FRNRAP. The CDR3 covers 17 residues.

This clonotype was seen repeatedly, ten times or more. CDR3 loop: CASSSNRYTDTQYF. The DNA of the CDR3 is TGTGCCAGCAGCTCAAACAGGTACACAGATACGCAGTATTTT. This rearrangement joins TRBV11-2 to TRBJ2-3; a possible D gene is TRBD1 (5 bases). Trimming took 4 bases from V and 2 from J, leaving 10 bases between them. This CDR3 contains 14 residues. Germline CDR1 and CDR2: SGHAT and FQNNGV.

This clonotype came up many times. J is TRBJ2-1 and V is TRBV9, with a weak D call TRBD1 (5 bases). The germline V gene has CDR1 SGDLS and CDR2 YYNGEE. This CDR3 contains 14 residues. The germline V and J ends were trimmed by 0 bases and 13 bases, with 17 bases remaining between them. CDR3 sequence reads: CASSVGQGGDPQFF. The CDR3 DNA sequence: TGTGCCAGCAGCGTAGGCCAGGGTGGGGATCCACAGTTCTTC.

This clonotype was seen more than once but under ten times. The V and J genes are TRBV9 and TRBJ1-3; TRBD1 might be the D (5 bases). Deletions cut 4 bases from V and 0 bases from J, with 11 bases between. This CDR3 contains 15 residues. Germline loops: CDR1 SGDLS, CDR2 YYNGEE. CDR3 nucleotides: TGTGCCAGCAGCCCCGGGACCAGCTCTGGAAACACCATATATTTT. Translated: CASSPGTSSGNTIYF.